This TCR beta chain was profiled in a study of siplizumab effects on memory and regulatory T cells. Notes on this clone: Its antigen is not identified.

The data were produced by immunoSEQ multiplex PCR, yet TCRdb's version contains in-frame clones alone and is incomplete. The data show approximately 100,000 clones, about nine tenths seen once. The study, taken as a whole, reports: Confirmation was lacking for the suppressive function of proliferating Tregs derived from siplizumab cultures.

The CDR3 runs to 14 residues. Germline V gene sequence: CDR1 SNHLY, CDR2 FYNNEI. Trimming pared 3 bases from V and 3 bases from J, leaving 8 bases between. The TCR originated in a human donor in good health. The chain employs TRBV2 and TRBJ1-4; unclear D gene. Sequencing used non-Treg CD4+ T cells sorted from blood. The CDR3 reads CASSDRVSNEKLFF. Written as DNA, the CDR3 is TGTGCCAGCAGTGACCGGGTGTCTAATGAAAAACTGTTTTTT.